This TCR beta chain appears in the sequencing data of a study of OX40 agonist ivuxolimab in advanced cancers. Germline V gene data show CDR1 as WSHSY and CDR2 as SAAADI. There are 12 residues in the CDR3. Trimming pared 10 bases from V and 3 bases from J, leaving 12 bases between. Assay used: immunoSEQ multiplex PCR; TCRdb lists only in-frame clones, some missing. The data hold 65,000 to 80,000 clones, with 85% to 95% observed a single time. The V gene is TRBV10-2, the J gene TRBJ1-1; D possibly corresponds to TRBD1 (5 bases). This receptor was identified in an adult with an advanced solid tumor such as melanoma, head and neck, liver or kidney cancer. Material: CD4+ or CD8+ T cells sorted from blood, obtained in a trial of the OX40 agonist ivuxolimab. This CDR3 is CANYDSYTEAFF. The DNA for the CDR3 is TGCGCCAACTATGACAGTTACACTGAAGCTTTCTTT.